This TCR beta chain was observed in a study of shared clonotypes between healthy human individuals. V lost 3 bases, J lost 3 bases, and 4 bases stayed unmatched. Germline V gene lookup returns CDR1 MGHRA and CDR2 YSYEKL. CDR3 length equals 14 residues. Clones were read by immunoSEQ multiplex PCR, and TCRdb kept only the in-frame ones, dropping some. The sample records some 450,000 clones, 60% to 80% being singletons. V usage is TRBV4-1 and J usage is TRBJ1-1, with 7 bases identical to TRBD1. Input material: PBMCs. The clonotype originates from a middle-aged woman in good health. Some clones in this sample may be carry-over from other donors' samples. CDR3 nucleotides: TGCGCCAGCAGCCATCCGGGACAGTACACTGAAGCTTTCTTT. Its translation: CASSHPGQYTEAFF.